One sample yielded the 5 T cell receptor beta chains listed below, sequenced in a study of T cell responses to AZD1222 COVID-19 vaccine. The data were produced by immunoSEQ multiplex PCR, yet TCRdb's version contains in-frame clones alone and is incomplete. This table holds 150,000 to 160,000 clones, about 88% found once. The sample in question was peripheral blood, obtained after recovery from COVID-19. The receptors here all came from an adult who had recovered from COVID-19.

The chain recombines TRBV3-1 (or the pseudogene TRBV3-2) with TRBJ2-5; possibly TRBD1 for D (5 bases). V was shortened by 4 bases and J by 2 bases, with 17 bases between the two germline ends. Germline values: CDR1 LGHDT, CDR2 YNNKEL (reference sequence). The CDR3 totals 16 residues. The CDR3 reads CASSPRPDTLQETQYF. CDR3 in DNA: TGTGCCAGCAGCCCCCGCCCGGACACCTTACAAGAGACCCAGTACTTC.

The CDR3 DNA is TGTGCCAGCTCACCAGGGTGGAGCACTGAAGCTTTCTTT. Translation: CASSPGWSTEAFF. The chain combines TRBV18 with TRBJ1-1, with D hard to call. This CDR3 is built from 13 residues. Germline assignment: CDR1 KGHSH and CDR2 LQKENI. The V gene lost 2 bases and the J gene lost 4 bases, with 8 bases spanning the gap.

This rearrangement joins TRBV15 to TRBJ1-3; D gene uncertain. The length of the CDR3 is 13 residues. Germline CDR1 reads LNHNV; CDR2 reads YYDKDF (reference sequence). V lost 6 bases and J lost 2, with 8 bases in between. The CDR3 here is CATSLSAGNTIYF. DNA of the CDR3: TGTGCCACCAGTTTGTCAGCTGGAAACACCATATATTTT.

This rearrangement joins TRBV5-6 to TRBJ2-6, with D perhaps matching TRBD1 (7 bases). The length of the CDR3 is 18 residues. Between the trimmed V and J ends, which lost 2 bases and 2 bases, there was a span of 17 bases. Germline CDR1 and CDR2: SGHDT and YYEEEE. CDR3: CASSFVEAGGPGANVLTF. The CDR3 DNA sequence: TGTGCCAGCAGCTTCGTGGAGGCAGGGGGGCCTGGGGCCAACGTCCTGACTTTC.

This clone occurred a few times. CDR3 amino acids: CASSYSRTLGYGYTF. The CDR3 DNA is TGTGCCAGCAGTTACTCACGGACATTGGGCTATGGCTACACCTTC. The chain is built from TRBV6-5 and TRBJ1-2; a possible D gene is TRBD1 (5 bases). CDR3 size: 15 residues. Germline lookup yields CDR1 MNHEY and CDR2 SVGAGI. The V gene lost 0 bases and the J gene lost 4 bases, with 12 bases spanning the gap.